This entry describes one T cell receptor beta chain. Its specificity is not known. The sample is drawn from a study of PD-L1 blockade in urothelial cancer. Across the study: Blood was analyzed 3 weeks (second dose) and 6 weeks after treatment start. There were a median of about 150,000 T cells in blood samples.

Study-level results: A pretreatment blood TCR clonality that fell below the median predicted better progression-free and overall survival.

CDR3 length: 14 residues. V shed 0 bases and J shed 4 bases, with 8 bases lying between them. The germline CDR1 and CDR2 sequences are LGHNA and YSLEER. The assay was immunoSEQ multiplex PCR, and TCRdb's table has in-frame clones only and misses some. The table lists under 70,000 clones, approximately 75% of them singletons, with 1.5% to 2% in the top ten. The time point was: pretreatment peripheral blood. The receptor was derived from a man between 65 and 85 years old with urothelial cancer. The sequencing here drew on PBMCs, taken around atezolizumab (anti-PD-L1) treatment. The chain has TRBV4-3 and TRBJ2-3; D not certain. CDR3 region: CASSQDHAADTQYF. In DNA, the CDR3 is TGCGCCAGCAGCCAAGATCATGCGGCAGATACGCAGTATTTT.